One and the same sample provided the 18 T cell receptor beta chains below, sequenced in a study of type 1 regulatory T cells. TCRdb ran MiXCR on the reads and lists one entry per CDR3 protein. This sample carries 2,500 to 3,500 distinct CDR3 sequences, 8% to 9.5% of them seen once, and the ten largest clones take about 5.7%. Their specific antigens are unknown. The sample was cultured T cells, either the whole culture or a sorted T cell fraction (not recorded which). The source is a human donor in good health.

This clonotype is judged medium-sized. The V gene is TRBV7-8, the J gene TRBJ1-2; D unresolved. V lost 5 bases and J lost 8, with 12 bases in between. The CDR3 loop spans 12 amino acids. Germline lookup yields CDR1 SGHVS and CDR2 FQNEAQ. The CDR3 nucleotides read TGTGCCAGCAGCCTCGGCGTACGGGGCTACACCTTC. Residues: CASSLGVRGYTF.

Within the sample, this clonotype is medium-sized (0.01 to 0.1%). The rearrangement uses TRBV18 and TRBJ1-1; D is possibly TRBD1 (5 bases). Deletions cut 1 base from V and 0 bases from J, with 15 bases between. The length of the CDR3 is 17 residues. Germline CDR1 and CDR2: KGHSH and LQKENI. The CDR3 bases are TGTGCCAGCTCACCACACATCGGACAAATCATGAACACTGAAGCTTTCTTT. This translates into CASSPHIGQIMNTEAFF.

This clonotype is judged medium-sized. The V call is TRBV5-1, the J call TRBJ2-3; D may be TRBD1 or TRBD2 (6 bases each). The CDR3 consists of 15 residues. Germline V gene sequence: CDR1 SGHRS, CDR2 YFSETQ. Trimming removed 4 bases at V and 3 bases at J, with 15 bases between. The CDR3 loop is CASSLRGVGTDTQYF. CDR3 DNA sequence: TGCGCCAGCAGCCTGAGGGGGGTAGGAACAGATACGCAGTATTTT.

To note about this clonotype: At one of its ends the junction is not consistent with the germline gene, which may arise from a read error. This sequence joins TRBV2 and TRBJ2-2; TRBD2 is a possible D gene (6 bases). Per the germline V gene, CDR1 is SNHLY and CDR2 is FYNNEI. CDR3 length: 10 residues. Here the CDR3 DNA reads TGTGCCGTCGGGTCCGGGGGGCTGTTTTTT. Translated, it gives CAVGSGGLFF. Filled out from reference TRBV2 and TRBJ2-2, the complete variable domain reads EPEVTQTPSHQVTQMGQEVILRCVPISNHLYFYWYRQILGQKVEFLVSFYNNEISEKSEIFDDQFSVERPDGSNFTLKIRSTKLEDSAMYFCAVGSGGLFFGEGSRLTVL.

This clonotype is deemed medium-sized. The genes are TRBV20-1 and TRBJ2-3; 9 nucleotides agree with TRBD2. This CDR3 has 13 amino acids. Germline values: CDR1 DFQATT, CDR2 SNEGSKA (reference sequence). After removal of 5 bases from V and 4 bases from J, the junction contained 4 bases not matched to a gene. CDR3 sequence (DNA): TGCAGTGCTTGGACTAGCGCATCAGATACGCAGTATTTT. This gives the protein CSAWTSASDTQYF.

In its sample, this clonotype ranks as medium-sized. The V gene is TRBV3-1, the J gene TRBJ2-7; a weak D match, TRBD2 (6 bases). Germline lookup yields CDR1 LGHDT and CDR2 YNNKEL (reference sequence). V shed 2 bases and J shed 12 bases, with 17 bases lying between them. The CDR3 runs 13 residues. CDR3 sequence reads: CASSQQTGLDTYF. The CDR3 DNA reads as TGTGCCAGCAGCCAACAGACGGGACTTGACACGTACTTC.

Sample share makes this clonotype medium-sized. CDR3 region: CASSLAIGTTYEQYF. Written as DNA, the CDR3 is TGTGCCAGCAGCTTAGCGATAGGGACAACCTACGAGCAGTACTTC. The chain uses TRBV7-2 and TRBJ2-7; tentatively, D is TRBD1 (6 bases). In germline, CDR1 is SGHTA, CDR2 FQGNSA. The CDR3 is 15 residues long. Trimming cost V 0 bases and J 2 bases, with 11 bases left between them.

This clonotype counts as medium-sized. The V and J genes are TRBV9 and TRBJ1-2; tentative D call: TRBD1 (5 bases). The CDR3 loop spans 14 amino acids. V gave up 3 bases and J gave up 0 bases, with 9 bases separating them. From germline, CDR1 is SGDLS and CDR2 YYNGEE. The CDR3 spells CASSGDSTNYGYTF. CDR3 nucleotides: TGTGCCAGCAGCGGCGACAGTACTAACTATGGCTACACCTTC.

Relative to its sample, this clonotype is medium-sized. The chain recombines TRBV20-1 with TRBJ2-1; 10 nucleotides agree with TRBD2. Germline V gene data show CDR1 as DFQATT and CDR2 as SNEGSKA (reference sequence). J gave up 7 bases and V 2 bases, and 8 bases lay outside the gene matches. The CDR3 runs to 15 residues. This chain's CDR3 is CSARPRTSGLNEQFF. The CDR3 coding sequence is TGCAGTGCTAGACCTCGGACTAGCGGACTGAATGAGCAGTTCTTC.

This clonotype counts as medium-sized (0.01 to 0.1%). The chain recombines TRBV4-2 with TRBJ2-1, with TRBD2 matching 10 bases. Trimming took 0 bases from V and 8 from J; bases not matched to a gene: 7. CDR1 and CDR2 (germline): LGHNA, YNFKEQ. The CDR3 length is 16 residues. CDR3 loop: CASSQDASGSVDEQFF. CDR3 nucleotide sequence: TGTGCCAGCAGCCAAGACGCTAGCGGGAGTGTGGATGAGCAGTTCTTC.

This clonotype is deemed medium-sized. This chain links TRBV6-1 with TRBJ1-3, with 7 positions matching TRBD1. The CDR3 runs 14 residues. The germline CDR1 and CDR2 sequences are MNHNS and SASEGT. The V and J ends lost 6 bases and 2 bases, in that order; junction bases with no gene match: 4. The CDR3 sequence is CASRATGPGNTIYF. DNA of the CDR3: TGTGCCAGCAGGGCGACAGGGCCTGGAAACACCATATATTTT.

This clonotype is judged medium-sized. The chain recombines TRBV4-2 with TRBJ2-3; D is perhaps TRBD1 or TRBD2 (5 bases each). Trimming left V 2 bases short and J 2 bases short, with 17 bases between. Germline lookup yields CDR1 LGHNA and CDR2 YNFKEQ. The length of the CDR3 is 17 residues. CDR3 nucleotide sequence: TGTGCCAGCAGCCAAAGGCCCCGGGGCCTTGACACAGATACGCAGTATTTT. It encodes CASSQRPRGLDTDTQYF.

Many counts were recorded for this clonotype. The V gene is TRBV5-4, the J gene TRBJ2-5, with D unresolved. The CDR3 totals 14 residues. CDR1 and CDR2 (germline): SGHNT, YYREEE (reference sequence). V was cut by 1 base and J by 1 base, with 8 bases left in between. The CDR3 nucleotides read TGTGCCAGCAGCTTGTTAGACGGCCAAGAGACCCAGTACTTC. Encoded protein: CASSLLDGQETQYF.

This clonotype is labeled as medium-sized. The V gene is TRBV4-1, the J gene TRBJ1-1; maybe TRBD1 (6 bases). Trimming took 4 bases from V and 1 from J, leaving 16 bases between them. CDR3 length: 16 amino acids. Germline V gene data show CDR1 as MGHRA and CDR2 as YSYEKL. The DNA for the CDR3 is TGCGCCAGCAGCCCCCCGGACAGCGGGGGGAACACTGAAGCTTTCTTT. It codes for CASSPPDSGGNTEAFF.

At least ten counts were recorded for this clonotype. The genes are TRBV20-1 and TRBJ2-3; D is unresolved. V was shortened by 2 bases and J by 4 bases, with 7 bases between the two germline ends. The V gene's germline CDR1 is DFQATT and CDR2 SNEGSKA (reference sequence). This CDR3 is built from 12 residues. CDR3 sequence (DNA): TGCAGTGCTAGATTAATAGCAGATACGCAGTATTTT. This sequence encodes CSARLIADTQYF.

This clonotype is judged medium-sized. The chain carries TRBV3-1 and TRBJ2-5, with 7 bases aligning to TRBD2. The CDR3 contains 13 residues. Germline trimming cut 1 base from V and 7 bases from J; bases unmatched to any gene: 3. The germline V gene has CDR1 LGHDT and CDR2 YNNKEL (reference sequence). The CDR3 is CASSQGTSGTQYF. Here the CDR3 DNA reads TGTGCCAGCAGCCAAGGGACTAGTGGGACCCAGTACTTC.

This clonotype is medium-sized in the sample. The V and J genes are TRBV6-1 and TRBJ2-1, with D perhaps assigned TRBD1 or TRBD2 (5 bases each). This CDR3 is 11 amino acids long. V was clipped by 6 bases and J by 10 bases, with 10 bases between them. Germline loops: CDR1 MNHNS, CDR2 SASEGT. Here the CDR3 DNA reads TGTGCCAGCAGGGACGGGACGGAGCAGTTCTTC. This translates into CASRDGTEQFF.

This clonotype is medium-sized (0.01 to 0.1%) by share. CDR3 sequence (DNA): TGTGCCAGCAGCCTAGGGGGACCTGGCTACACCTTC. Protein product: CASSLGGPGYTF. The chain uses TRBV3-1 and TRBJ1-2, with D possibly being TRBD1 (6 bases). The V end was cut by 4 bases, the J end by 7 bases, with 10 bases between. Germline V gene data show CDR1 as LGHDT and CDR2 as YNNKEL (reference sequence). This CDR3 is built from 12 residues.